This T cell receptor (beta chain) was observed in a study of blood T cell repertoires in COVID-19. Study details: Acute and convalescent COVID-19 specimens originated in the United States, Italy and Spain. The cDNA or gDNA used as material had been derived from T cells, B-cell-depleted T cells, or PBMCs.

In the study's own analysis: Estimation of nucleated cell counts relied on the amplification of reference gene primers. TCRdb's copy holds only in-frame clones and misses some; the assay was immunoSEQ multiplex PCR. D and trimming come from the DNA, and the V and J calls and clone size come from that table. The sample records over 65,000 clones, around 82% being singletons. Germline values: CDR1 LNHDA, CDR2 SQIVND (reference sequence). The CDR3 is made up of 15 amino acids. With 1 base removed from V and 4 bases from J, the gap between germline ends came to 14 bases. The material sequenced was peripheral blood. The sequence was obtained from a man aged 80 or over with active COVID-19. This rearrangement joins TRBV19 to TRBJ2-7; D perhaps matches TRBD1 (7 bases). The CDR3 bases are TGTGCCAGTAGTATAGCCCGCGGGACAGAATACGAGCAGTACTTC. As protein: CASSIARGTEYEQYF.